This TCR beta chain was obtained from a study of T-cell reconstitution after alpha-beta-depleted transplantation in children. Trimming removed 6 bases at V and 7 bases at J, with 16 bases between. Looked up from germline, CDR1 is SQVTM and CDR2 is ANQGSEA. The length of the CDR3 is 13 residues. Molecular barcoding with unique molecular identifiers was used for the TCRbeta library. TCRdb analysed the PCR reads with MiXCR anew, one entry per CDR3 protein. The sample holds hundreds of thousands of distinct CDR3 sequences, roughly 17% seen once. The chain has TRBV29-1 and TRBJ2-1; tentatively, D is TRBD1 (7 bases). The sequences come from PBMCs from the stem cell graft donor, collected from the stem cell graft. This sequence originates from a human donor who donated a stem cell graft to a child with acute myeloid leukemia. The CDR3 loop is CSVGPRGRNEQFF. The CDR3, as DNA: TGCAGCGTGGGCCCCAGGGGGAGGAATGAGCAGTTCTTC.